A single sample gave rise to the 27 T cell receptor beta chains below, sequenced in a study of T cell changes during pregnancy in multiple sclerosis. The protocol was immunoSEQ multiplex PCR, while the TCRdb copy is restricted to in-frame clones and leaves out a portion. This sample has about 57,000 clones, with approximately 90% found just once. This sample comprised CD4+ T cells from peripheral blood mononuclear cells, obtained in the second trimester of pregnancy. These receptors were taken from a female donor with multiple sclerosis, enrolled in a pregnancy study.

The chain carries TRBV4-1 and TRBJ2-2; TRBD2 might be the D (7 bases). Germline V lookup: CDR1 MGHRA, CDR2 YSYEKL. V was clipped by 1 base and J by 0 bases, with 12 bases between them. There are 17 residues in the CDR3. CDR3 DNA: TGCGCCAGCAGCCAAGGCCCCGGGGGGCCGAACACCGGGGAGCTGTTTTTT. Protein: CASSQGPGGPNTGELFF.

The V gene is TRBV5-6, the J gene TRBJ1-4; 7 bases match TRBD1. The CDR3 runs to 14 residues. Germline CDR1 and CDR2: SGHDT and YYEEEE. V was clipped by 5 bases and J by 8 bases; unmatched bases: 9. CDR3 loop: CASSRAPRGEKLFF. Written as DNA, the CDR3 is TGTGCCAGCAGTCGGGCCCCCAGGGGGGAAAAACTGTTTTTT.

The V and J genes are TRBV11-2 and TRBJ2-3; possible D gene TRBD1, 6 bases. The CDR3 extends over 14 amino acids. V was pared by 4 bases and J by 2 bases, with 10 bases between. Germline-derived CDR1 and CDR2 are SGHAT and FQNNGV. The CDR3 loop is CASSSTGATDTQYF. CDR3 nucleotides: TGTGCCAGCAGCTCGACAGGAGCCACAGATACGCAGTATTTT.

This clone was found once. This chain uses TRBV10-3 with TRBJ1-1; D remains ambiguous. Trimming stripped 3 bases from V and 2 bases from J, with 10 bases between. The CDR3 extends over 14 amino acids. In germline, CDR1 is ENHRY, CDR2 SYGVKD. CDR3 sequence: CAISEREDNTEAFF. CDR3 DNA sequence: TGTGCCATCAGTGAAAGGGAGGACAACACTGAAGCTTTCTTT.

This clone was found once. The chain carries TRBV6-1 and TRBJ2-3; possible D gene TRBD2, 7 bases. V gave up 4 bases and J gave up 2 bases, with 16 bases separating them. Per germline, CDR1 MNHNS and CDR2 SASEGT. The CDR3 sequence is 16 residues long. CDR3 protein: CASSATWGGATDTQYF. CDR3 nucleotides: TGTGCCAGCAGTGCCACCTGGGGGGGCGCCACAGATACGCAGTATTTT.

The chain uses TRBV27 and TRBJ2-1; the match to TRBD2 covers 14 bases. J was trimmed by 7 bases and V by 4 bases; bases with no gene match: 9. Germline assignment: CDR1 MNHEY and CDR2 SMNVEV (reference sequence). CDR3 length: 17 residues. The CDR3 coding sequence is TGTGCCAGCAGTTCAGGAAAGGGACTAGCGGGGGTTAATGAGCAGTTCTTC. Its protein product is CASSSGKGLAGVNEQFF.

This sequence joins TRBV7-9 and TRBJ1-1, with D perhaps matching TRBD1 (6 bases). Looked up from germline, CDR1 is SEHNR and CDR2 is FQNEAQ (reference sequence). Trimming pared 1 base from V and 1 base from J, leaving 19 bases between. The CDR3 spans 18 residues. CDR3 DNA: TGTGCCAGCAGCTTAGGTCACAGGGTCACCCGGGGGAACACTGAAGCTTTCTTT. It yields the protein CASSLGHRVTRGNTEAFF.

CDR3 amino acids: CASSPQNRQETQYF. In DNA form, the CDR3 reads TGTGCCAGCTCACCCCAGAACAGACAAGAGACCCAGTACTTC. The chain combines TRBV18 with TRBJ2-5; no firm D call. The germline V gene has CDR1 KGHSH and CDR2 LQKENI. The germline V and J ends were trimmed by 3 bases and 2 bases, with 10 bases remaining between them. The CDR3 is made up of 14 amino acids.

CDR3 residues: CASPRGQGEHYGYTF. The CDR3 DNA reads as TGTGCCTCCCCGAGGGGGCAGGGCGAGCACTATGGCTACACCTTC. The J gene is TRBJ1-2, the V gene TRBV30, with 7 bases that match TRBD1. The junction had 14 bases not matched to a gene; V was cut back by 7 bases and J by 3 bases. The CDR3 totals 15 residues. The germline V gene has CDR1 GTSNPN and CDR2 SVGIG (reference sequence).

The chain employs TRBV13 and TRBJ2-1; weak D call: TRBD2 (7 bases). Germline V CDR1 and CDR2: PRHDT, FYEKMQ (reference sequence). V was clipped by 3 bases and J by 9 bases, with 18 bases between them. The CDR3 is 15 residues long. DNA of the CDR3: TGTGCCAGCAGCTTGAGGCCCGGGGGGCCGGGTGAGCAGTTCTTC. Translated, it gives CASSLRPGGPGEQFF.

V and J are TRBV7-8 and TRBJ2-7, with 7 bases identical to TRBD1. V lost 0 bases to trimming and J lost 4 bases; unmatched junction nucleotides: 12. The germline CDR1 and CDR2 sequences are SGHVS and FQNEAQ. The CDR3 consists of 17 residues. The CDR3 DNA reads TGTGCCAGCAGCTTAGCGCAAACGGGAAGGGGGCAATACGAGCAGTACTTC. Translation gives CASSLAQTGRGQYEQYF.

The CDR3 reads CASSPLENTEAFF. Written as DNA, the CDR3 is TGTGCCAGCAGCCCCCTAGAGAACACTGAAGCTTTCTTT. The genes are TRBV7-2 and TRBJ1-1; D not resolved. The CDR3 has 13 residues. Germline V gives CDR1 SGHTA, CDR2 FQGNSA. V lost 5 bases and J 1 base, leaving 8 bases between the germline ends.

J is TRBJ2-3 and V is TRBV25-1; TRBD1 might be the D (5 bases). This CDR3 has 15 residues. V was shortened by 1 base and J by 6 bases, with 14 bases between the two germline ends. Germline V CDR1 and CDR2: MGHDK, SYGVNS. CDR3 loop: CASSESLGPLDTQYF. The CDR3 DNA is TGTGCCAGCAGTGAATCCCTGGGGCCCCTTGATACGCAGTATTTT.

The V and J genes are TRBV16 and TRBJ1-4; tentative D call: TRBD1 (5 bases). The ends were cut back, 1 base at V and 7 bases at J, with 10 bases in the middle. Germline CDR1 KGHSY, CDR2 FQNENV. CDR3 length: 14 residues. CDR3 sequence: CASSQLQVGEKLFF. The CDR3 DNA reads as TGTGCCAGCAGCCAATTACAGGTCGGTGAAAAACTGTTTTTT.

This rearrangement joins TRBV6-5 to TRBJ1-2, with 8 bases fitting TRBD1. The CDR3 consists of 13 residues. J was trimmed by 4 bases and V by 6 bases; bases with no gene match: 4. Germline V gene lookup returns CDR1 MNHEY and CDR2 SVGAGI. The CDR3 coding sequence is TGTGCCAGCAGCCGGACAGGGCTCTATGGCTACACCTTC. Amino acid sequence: CASSRTGLYGYTF.

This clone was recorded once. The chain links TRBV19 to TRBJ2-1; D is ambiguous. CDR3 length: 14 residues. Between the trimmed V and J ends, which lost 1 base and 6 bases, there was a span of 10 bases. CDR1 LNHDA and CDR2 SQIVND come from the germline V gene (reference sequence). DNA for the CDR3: TGTGCCAGTAGTATAGTCCCCTTCGGCAATGAGCAGTTCTTC. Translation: CASSIVPFGNEQFF. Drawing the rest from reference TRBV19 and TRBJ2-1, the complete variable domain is DGGITQSPKYLFRKEGQNVTLSCEQNLNHDAMYWYRQDPGQGLRLIYYSQIVNDFQKGDIAEGYSVSREKKESFPLTVTSAQKNPTAFYLCASSIVPFGNEQFFGPGTRLTVL.

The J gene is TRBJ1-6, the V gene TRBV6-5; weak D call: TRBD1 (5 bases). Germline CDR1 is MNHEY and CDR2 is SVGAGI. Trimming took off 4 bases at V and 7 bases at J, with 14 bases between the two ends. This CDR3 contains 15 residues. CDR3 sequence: CASSSSRVENSPLHF. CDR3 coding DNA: TGTGCCAGCAGTTCCTCCAGGGTGGAGAATTCACCCCTCCACTTT.

In DNA form, the CDR3 reads TGTGCCAGCAGGGCGGCCGGGACAGGGGAGGCTGGCTACACCTTC. Its translation: CASRAAGTGEAGYTF. This chain links TRBV9 with TRBJ1-2; 10 nucleotides align to TRBD1. The CDR3 extends over 15 amino acids. Germline trimming cut 5 bases from V and 7 bases from J; bases unmatched to any gene: 11. CDR1 and CDR2 (germline): SGDLS, YYNGEE.

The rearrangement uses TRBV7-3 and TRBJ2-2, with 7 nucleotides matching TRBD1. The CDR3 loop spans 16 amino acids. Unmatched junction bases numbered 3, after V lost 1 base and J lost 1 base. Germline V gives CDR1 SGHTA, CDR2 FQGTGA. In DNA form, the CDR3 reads TGTGCCAGCAGCTTAATTAGGACAGGGAACACCGGGGAGCTGTTTTTT. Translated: CASSLIRTGNTGELFF.

The CDR3 protein is CAGSEAGQETQYF. The CDR3 nucleotides are TGTGCCGGATCTGAGGCCGGCCAAGAGACCCAGTACTTC. This chain joins TRBV7-6 and TRBJ2-5; D is unresolved. V dropped 11 bases and J dropped 1 base, with 14 bases sitting between them. Germline-derived CDR1 and CDR2 are SGHVS and FNYEAQ. This CDR3 is 13 amino acids long.

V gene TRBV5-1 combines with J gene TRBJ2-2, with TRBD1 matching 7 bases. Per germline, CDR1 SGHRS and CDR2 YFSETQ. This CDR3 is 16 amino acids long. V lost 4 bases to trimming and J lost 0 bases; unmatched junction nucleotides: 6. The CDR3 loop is CASSREGATNTGELFF. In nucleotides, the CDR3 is TGCGCCAGCAGCCGAGAGGGGGCGACGAACACCGGGGAGCTGTTTTTT.

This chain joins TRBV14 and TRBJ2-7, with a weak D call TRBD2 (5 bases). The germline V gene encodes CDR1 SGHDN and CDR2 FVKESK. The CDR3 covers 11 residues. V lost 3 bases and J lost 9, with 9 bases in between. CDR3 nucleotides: TGTGCCAGCAGCCAGGGAGTGGGGCAGTACTTC. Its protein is CASSQGVGQYF.

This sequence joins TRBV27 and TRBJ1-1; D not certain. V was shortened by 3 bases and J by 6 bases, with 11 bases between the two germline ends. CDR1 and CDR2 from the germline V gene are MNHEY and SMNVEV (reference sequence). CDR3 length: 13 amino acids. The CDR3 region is CASSFSLGAEAFF. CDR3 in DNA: TGTGCCAGCAGTTTTTCCCTAGGCGCTGAAGCTTTCTTT.

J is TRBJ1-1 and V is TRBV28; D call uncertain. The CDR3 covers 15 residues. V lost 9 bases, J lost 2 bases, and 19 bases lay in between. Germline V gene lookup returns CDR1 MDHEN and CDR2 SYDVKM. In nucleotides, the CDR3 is TGTGCCAGTCAGGTGGCGGGTTTGTTAAACACTGAAGCTTTCTTT. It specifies CASQVAGLLNTEAFF. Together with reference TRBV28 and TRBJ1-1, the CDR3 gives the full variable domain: DVKVTQSSRYLVKRTGEKVFLECVQDMDHENMFWYRQDPGLGLRLIYFSYDVKMKEKGDIPEGYSVSREKKERFSLILESASTNQTSMYLCASQVAGLLNTEAFFGQGTRLTVV.

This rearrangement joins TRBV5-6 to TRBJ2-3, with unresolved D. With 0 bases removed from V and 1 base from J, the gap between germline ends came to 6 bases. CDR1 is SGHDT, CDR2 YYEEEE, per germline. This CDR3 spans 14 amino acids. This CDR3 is CASSLDSGTDTQYF. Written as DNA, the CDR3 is TGTGCCAGCAGCTTGGACTCGGGCACAGATACGCAGTATTTT.

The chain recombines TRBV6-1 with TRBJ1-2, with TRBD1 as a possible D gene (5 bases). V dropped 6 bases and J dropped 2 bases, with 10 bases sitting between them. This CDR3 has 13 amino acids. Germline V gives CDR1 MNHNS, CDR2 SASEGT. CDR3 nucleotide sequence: TGTGCCAGCAGCCATCGGGGGAACTATGGCTACACCTTC. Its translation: CASSHRGNYGYTF.

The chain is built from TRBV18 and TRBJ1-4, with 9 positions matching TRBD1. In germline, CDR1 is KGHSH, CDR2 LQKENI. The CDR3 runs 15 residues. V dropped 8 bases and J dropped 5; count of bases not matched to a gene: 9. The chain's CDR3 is CASTRSGTGNEKLFF. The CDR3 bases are TGTGCCAGCACGAGGTCCGGGACAGGGAATGAAAAACTGTTTTTT.